Shown below are 28 T cell receptor beta chains from a single sample sequenced in a study of shared clonotypes between healthy human individuals. Using immunoSEQ multiplex PCR, the repertoire was profiled, and TCRdb retains in-frame clones only, with some absent. This table has a few million clones, just over 90% appearing once. The material sequenced was naive CD4+ T cells from PBMCs. As to subset: CD45RA+ positively selected. The receptors come from a man younger than 30 in good health. Some clones in this sample may be carry-over from other donors' samples.

The V call is TRBV19, the J call TRBJ1-5, with a possible D match to TRBD1 (5 bases). The CDR3 is made up of 13 amino acids. Germline V gene data show CDR1 as LNHDA and CDR2 as SQIVND (reference sequence). Trimming left V 3 bases short and J 7 bases short, with 10 bases between. The CDR3 is CASSIRARQPQHF. The CDR3 DNA reads TGTGCCAGTAGTATCAGGGCACGACAGCCCCAGCATTTT.

The V call is TRBV20-1, the J call TRBJ1-2; D is uncertain. V gave up 3 bases and J gave up 4 bases, with 3 bases separating them. This CDR3 comprises 10 residues. The germline V gene encodes CDR1 DFQATT and CDR2 SNEGSKA (reference sequence). The CDR3 region is CSASVYGYTF. Here the CDR3 DNA reads TGCAGTGCTAGCGTCTATGGCTACACCTTC.

V gene TRBV18 combines with J gene TRBJ2-1, with 7 bases identical to TRBD2. J lost 5 bases, V lost 6 bases, and 4 bases had no gene match. The CDR3 is 13 residues long. Germline V gene lookup returns CDR1 KGHSH and CDR2 LQKENI. This CDR3 reads CASSRSGNNEQFF. For the CDR3, the DNA is TGTGCCAGCTCCCGCAGCGGGAACAATGAGCAGTTCTTC.

The CDR3 sequence is CASNRPLTGCPLLDPGELFF. DNA of the CDR3: TGTGCCAGCAACAGACCCTTGACAGGGTGCCCGTTACTAGACCCCGGGGAGCTGTTTTTT. The chain couples TRBV21-1 to TRBJ2-2; no DNA check was done on the table's D call, TRBD1. TRBV21-1 represents a pseudogene. This CDR3 region has 20 residues.

The V call is TRBV28, the J call TRBJ2-7; 7 nucleotides match TRBD1. Unmatched junction bases numbered 7, after V lost 5 bases and J lost 3 bases. The CDR3 totals 14 residues. Germline CDR1 reads MDHEN; CDR2 reads SYDVKM. Here the CDR3 DNA reads TGTGCCAGCAGTGCGCGGACAGGCGTCTACGAGCAGTACTTC. This encodes CASSARTGVYEQYF.

The J gene is TRBJ1-5, the V gene TRBV19; weak D call: TRBD1 (6 bases). Per the germline V gene, CDR1 is LNHDA and CDR2 is SQIVND (reference sequence). Trimming pared 6 bases from V and 1 base from J, leaving 22 bases between. CDR3 size: 18 residues. The CDR3 sequence: CASSPEPTGFRSNQPQHF. CDR3 coding DNA: TGTGCCAGTAGCCCCGAACCGACAGGTTTTAGGAGCAATCAGCCCCAGCATTTT.

This chain connects TRBV27 to TRBJ1-5, with TRBD1 matching over 10 bases. This CDR3 contains 13 residues. Germline CDR1 is MNHEY and CDR2 is SMNVEV (reference sequence). Trimming removed 5 bases from V and 14 bases from J; junction bases left unmatched: 9. Written as DNA, the CDR3 is TGTGCCAGCAGTCTCTCAACCGGGACAGGGGAGCATTTT. Its translation: CASSLSTGTGEHF.

The chain uses TRBV29-1 and TRBJ2-3; TRBD1 or TRBD2 may be the D gene (5 bases each). Germline loops: CDR1 SQVTM, CDR2 ANQGSEA. This CDR3 is 14 amino acids long. The V gene lost 5 bases and the J gene lost 2 bases, with 14 bases spanning the gap. As DNA, the CDR3 is TGCAGCGTTCTCGAGGGGCTGAACACAGATACGCAGTATTTT. This encodes CSVLEGLNTDTQYF.

CDR3 sequence: CASSDTGTTNEQFF. CDR3 DNA: TGTGCCAGCAGCGATACCGGGACAACCAATGAGCAGTTCTTC. The genes are TRBV9 and TRBJ2-1; D possibly corresponds to TRBD1 (6 bases). Germline values: CDR1 SGDLS, CDR2 YYNGEE. V dropped 3 bases and J dropped 6 bases, with 13 bases sitting between them. This CDR3 spans 14 amino acids.

This clone was observed a single time. Additional DNA sequences in this sample encode the identical CDR3. This sequence joins TRBV6-6 and TRBJ2-1, with D uncertain. The ends were cut back, 5 bases at V and 5 bases at J, with 4 bases in the middle. There are 11 residues in the CDR3. The V gene's germline CDR1 is MNHNY and CDR2 SVGAGI (reference sequence). The CDR3 DNA sequence: TGTGCCAGCAGTCCGAACAATGAGCAGTTCTTC. Translating gives CASSPNNEQFF.

In its sample, this clone was seen once. Other DNA variants within this sample encode the same CDR3. V is TRBV9 and J is TRBJ2-5; possibly TRBD1 or TRBD2 for D (6 bases each). V was shortened by 0 bases and J by 5 bases, with 11 bases between the two germline ends. The CDR3 runs to 14 residues. Germline assignment: CDR1 SGDLS and CDR2 YYNGEE. CDR3 sequence (DNA): TGTGCCAGCAGCGTAGGAGGGGGGTCGGAGACCCAGTACTTC. This encodes CASSVGGGSETQYF. Full variable domain (rest looked up from reference TRBV9 and TRBJ2-5): DSGVTQTPKHLITATGQRVTLRCSPRSGDLSVYWYQQSLDQGLQFLIQYYNGEERAKGNILERFSAQQFPDLHSELNLSSLELGDSALYFCASSVGGGSETQYFGPGTRLLVL.

Only a few counts were recorded for this clone. Other DNA sequences within the sample encode an identical CDR3. V gene TRBV6-1 combines with J gene TRBJ2-4; D remains ambiguous. The length of the CDR3 is 14 residues. V was clipped by 1 base and J by 0 bases, with 4 bases between them. The V gene's germline CDR1 is MNHNS and CDR2 SASEGT. CDR3 sequence: CASSEGGAKNIQYF. The CDR3 DNA follows: TGTGCCAGCAGTGAAGGGGGAGCCAAAAACATTCAGTACTTC.

This clone showed up just once. V and J are TRBV28 and TRBJ1-2; D remains ambiguous. This CDR3 comprises 15 residues. CDR1 and CDR2 (germline): MDHEN, SYDVKM. The ends were cut back, 6 bases at V and 0 bases at J, with 14 bases in the middle. The CDR3: CASSRASHANYGYTF. Here the CDR3 DNA reads TGTGCCAGCAGCCGGGCGTCTCATGCTAACTATGGCTACACCTTC.

This chain links TRBV5-4 with TRBJ2-3; the match to TRBD2 covers 10 bases. The length of the CDR3 is 17 residues. CDR1 SGHNT and CDR2 YYREEE come from the germline V gene (reference sequence). With V trimmed by 0 bases and J by 0 bases, 4 bases remained unmatched. The CDR3 reads CASSLEAGGPSTDTQYF. The CDR3 coding sequence is TGTGCCAGCAGCTTGGAAGCGGGAGGGCCTAGCACAGATACGCAGTATTTT. Full variable domain (outside the CDR3, taken from reference TRBV5-4 and TRBJ2-3): ETGVTQSPTHLIKTRGQQVTLRCSSQSGHNTVSWYQQALGQGPQFIFQYYREEENGRGNFPPRFSGLQFPNYSSELNVNALELDDSALYLCASSLEAGGPSTDTQYFGPGTRLTVL.

This chain uses TRBV4-2 with TRBJ2-1; D uncertain. The CDR3 totals 13 residues. Trimming removed 2 bases from V and 12 bases from J, with 14 bases in between. Germline V gene sequence: CDR1 LGHNA, CDR2 YNFKEQ. This CDR3 reads CASSQLFWDLQFF. CDR3 bases: TGTGCCAGCAGCCAACTCTTTTGGGATTTGCAGTTCTTC.

The genes are TRBV7-3 and TRBJ2-1; D uncertain. V lost 2 bases and J lost 8, with 10 bases in between. The V gene's germline CDR1 is SGHTA and CDR2 FQGTGA. The CDR3 is 13 residues long. CDR3 residues: CASSLVVTDEQFF. The CDR3 DNA follows: TGTGCCAGCAGCTTAGTAGTTACGGATGAGCAGTTCTTC.

This clone was detected only a few times. The chain carries TRBV6-1 and TRBJ1-2; no clear D. V was trimmed by 5 bases and J by 4 bases, leaving 8 bases between them. This CDR3 contains 12 residues. Germline V gives CDR1 MNHNS, CDR2 SASEGT. CDR3 sequence reads: CASSQNFYGYTF. Written as DNA, the CDR3 is TGTGCCAGCAGTCAAAATTTCTATGGCTACACCTTC.

Here the CDR3 reads CASRDSGEKLFF. As DNA, the CDR3 is TGTGCCAGCAGGGACAGCGGGGAAAAACTGTTTTTT. V gene TRBV6-6 combines with J gene TRBJ1-4, with D possibly being TRBD1 (6 bases). Trimming pared 6 bases from V and 8 bases from J, leaving 10 bases between. Germline loops: CDR1 MNHNY, CDR2 SVGAGI (reference sequence). This CDR3 has 12 amino acids.

The V and J genes are TRBV9 and TRBJ1-2, with D possibly being TRBD1 (6 bases). Trimming took 4 bases from V and 4 from J, leaving 17 bases between them. This CDR3 region has 15 residues. Looked up from germline, CDR1 is SGDLS and CDR2 is YYNGEE. CDR3 sequence (DNA): TGTGCCAGCAGCCCCCGACAGGAAAACTTCTATGGCTACACCTTC. Translation: CASSPRQENFYGYTF.

The chain couples TRBV7-8 to TRBJ2-3; D not certain. This CDR3 has 15 amino acids. Trimming pared 6 bases from V and 0 bases from J, leaving 13 bases between. The V gene's germline CDR1 is SGHVS and CDR2 FQNEAQ. The chain's CDR3 is CASRPPAASTDTQYF. The CDR3 DNA reads TGTGCCAGCAGACCGCCGGCGGCTAGCACAGATACGCAGTATTTT.

V gene TRBV30 combines with J gene TRBJ2-2; no reliable D call. The V end lost 1 base, the J end lost 0 bases, and 6 bases lay between the germline ends. The CDR3 is 14 amino acids. CDR1 and CDR2 (germline): GTSNPN, SVGIG (reference sequence). This CDR3 is CAWSGGANTGELFF. Written as DNA, the CDR3 is TGTGCCTGGAGTGGTGGAGCGAACACCGGGGAGCTGTTTTTT.

Turning to this clone: The same CDR3 can be traced to other DNA sequences in this sample. The V and J genes are TRBV2 and TRBJ2-7; D not certain. Trimming removed 1 base from V and 3 bases from J, with 4 bases in between. The germline CDR1 and CDR2 sequences are SNHLY and FYNNEI. This CDR3 contains 12 residues. This CDR3 reads CASSEEVYEQYF. CDR3 in DNA: TGTGCCAGCAGTGAAGAAGTCTACGAGCAGTACTTC.

V usage is TRBV7-2 and J usage is TRBJ2-1, with D possibly TRBD2 on 5 matching bases. The V and J ends lost 2 bases and 6 bases respectively, with 14 bases between them. CDR1 SGHTA and CDR2 FQGNSA come from the germline V gene. The CDR3 extends over 15 amino acids. Written as DNA, the CDR3 is TGTGCCAGCAGCTTACAGCTTCGCGAGGGCAATGAGCAGTTCTTC. It specifies CASSLQLREGNEQFF. Based on the CDR3 plus reference TRBV7-2 and TRBJ2-1, the full variable domain is GAGVSQSPSNKVTEKGKDVELRCDPISGHTALYWYRQSLGQGLEFLIYFQGNSAPDKSGLPSDRFSAERTGGSVSTLTIQRTQQEDSAVYLCASSLQLREGNEQFFGPGTRLTVL.

This rearrangement joins TRBV5-1 to TRBJ2-2; TRBD2 matches at 10 bases. V was clipped by 3 bases and J by 1 base; unmatched bases: 9. This CDR3 has 18 amino acids. CDR1 SGHRS and CDR2 YFSETQ come from the germline V gene. The CDR3: CASSSGVAGGRNTGELFF. The CDR3 DNA reads TGCGCCAGCAGCTCCGGGGTAGCGGGAGGAAGGAACACCGGGGAGCTGTTTTTT.

This clone was picked up a small number of times. The chain carries TRBV5-1 and TRBJ1-1; TRBD1 aligns across 8 bases. The CDR3 consists of 14 residues. The V segment lost 5 bases and the J segment 5 bases; nucleotides outside the gene matches: 8. Germline V gene sequence: CDR1 SGHRS, CDR2 YFSETQ. In DNA, the CDR3 is TGCGCCAGCAGGGAAGGGACAGGCAAAACTGAAGCTTTCTTT. It translates to CASREGTGKTEAFF.

The chain links TRBV30 to TRBJ2-6, with D possibly TRBD1 on 5 matching bases. The length of the CDR3 is 17 residues. CDR1 is GTSNPN, CDR2 SVGIG, per germline (reference sequence). Between the trimmed V and J ends, which lost 0 bases and 4 bases, there was a span of 16 bases. The CDR3 spells CAWSVYRSSTGANVLTF. The CDR3 bases are TGTGCCTGGAGTGTATACAGGTCCTCGACAGGGGCCAACGTCCTGACTTTC.

The rearrangement joins TRBV6-5 to TRBJ2-7, with 16 bases identical to TRBD2. The CDR3 is 16 residues long. J lost 2 bases, V lost 2 bases, and 0 bases had no gene match. Germline CDR1 reads MNHEY; CDR2 reads SVGAGI. The CDR3 sequence: CASSYGTSGRAYEQYF. CDR3 sequence (DNA): TGTGCCAGCAGTTACGGGACTAGCGGGAGGGCCTACGAGCAGTACTTC.

The J gene is TRBJ2-1, the V gene TRBV28, with D tentatively TRBD2 (6 bases). Germline CDR1 and CDR2: MDHEN and SYDVKM. V was cut by 6 bases and J by 5 bases, with 14 bases left in between. This CDR3 is 14 amino acids long. In DNA form, the CDR3 reads TGTGCCAGCAGCGAGACTAGGAGCCACAATGAGCAGTTCTTC. This codes for CASSETRSHNEQFF.